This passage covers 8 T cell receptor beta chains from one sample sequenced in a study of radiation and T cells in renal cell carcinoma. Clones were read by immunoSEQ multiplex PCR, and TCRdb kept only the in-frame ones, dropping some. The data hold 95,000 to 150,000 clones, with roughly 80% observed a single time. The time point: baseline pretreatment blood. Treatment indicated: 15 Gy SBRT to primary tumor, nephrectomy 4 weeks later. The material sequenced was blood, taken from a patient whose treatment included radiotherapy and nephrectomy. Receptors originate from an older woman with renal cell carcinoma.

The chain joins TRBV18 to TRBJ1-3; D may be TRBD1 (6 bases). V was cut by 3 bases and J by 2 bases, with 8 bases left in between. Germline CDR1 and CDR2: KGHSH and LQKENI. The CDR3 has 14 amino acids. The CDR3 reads CASSPGTTGNTIYF. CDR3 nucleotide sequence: TGTGCCAGCTCACCGGGGACAACTGGAAACACCATATATTTT. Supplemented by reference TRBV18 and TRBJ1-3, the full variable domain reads NAGVMQNPRHLVRRRGQEARLRCSPMKGHSHVYWYRQLPEEGLKFMVYLQKENIIDESGMPKERFSAEFPKEGPSILRIQQVVRGDSAAYFCASSPGTTGNTIYFGEGSWLTVV.

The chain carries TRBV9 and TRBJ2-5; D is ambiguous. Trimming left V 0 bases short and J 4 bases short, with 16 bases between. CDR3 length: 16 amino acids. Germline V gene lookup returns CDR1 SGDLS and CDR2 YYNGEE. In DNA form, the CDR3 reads TGTGCCAGCAGCGTAGGGGCCAGCTCGGCAGTAGAGACCCAGTACTTC. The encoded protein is CASSVGASSAVETQYF.

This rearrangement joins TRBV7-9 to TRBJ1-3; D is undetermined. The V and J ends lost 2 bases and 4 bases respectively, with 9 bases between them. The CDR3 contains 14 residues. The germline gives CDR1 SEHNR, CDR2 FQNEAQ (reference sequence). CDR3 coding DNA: TGTGCCAGCAGCTTAAGCAGCGAAGGAAACACCATATATTTT. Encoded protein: CASSLSSEGNTIYF.

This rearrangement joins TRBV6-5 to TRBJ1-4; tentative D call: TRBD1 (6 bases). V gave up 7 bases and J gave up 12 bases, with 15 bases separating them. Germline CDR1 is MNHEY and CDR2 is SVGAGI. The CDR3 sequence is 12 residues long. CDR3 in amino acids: CASTSTGWELFF. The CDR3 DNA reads TGTGCCAGCACCTCTACAGGGTGGGAACTGTTTTTT.

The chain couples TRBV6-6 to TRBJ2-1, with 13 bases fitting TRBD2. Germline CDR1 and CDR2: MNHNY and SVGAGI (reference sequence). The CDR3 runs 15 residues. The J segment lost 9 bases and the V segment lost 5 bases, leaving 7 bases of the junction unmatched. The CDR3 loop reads CASSLGLAGDSEQFF. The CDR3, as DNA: TGTGCCAGCAGTCTAGGACTAGCGGGAGATTCTGAGCAGTTCTTC.

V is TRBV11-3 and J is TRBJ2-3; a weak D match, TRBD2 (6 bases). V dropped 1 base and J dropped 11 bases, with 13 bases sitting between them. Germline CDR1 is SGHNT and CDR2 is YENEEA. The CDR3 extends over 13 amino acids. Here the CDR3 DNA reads TGTGCCAGCAGCTTAGGTGGAGTGGAGGGGCAGTATTTT. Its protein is CASSLGGVEGQYF.

For the CDR3, the DNA is TGTGCCAGCAGCTATGGACTAACCGGGGAGCTGTTTTTT. Protein: CASSYGLTGELFF. This sequence joins TRBV7-3 and TRBJ2-2; weak D call: TRBD2 (6 bases). Trimming left V 4 bases short and J 5 bases short, with 8 bases between. Germline values: CDR1 SGHTA, CDR2 FQGTGA. This CDR3 comprises 13 residues.

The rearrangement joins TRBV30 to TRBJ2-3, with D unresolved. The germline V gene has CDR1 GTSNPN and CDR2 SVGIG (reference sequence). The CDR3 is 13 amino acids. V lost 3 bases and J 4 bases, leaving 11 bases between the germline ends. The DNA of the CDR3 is TGTGCCTGGAGCGGGCCCCAGGCAGATACGCAGTATTTT. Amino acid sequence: CAWSGPQADTQYF.